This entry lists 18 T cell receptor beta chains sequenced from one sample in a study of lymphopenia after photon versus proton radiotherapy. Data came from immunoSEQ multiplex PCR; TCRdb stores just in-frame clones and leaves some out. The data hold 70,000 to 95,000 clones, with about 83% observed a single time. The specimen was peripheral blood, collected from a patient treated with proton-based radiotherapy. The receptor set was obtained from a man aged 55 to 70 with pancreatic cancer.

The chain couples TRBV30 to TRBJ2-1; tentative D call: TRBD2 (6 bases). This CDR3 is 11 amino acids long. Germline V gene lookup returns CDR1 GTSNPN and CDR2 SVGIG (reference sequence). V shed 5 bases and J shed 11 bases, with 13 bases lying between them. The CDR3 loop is CAWGGTGKQFF. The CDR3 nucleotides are TGTGCCTGGGGAGGGACGGGCAAGCAGTTCTTC.

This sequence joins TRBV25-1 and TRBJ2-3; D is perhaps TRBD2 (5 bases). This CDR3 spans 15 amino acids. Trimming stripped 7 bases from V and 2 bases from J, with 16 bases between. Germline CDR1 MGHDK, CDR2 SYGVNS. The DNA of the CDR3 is TGTGCCAGCACCAAAGATGGACTTTTCACAGATACGCAGTATTTT. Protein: CASTKDGLFTDTQYF. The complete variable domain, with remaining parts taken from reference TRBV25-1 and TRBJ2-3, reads EADIYQTPRYLVIGTGKKITLECSQTMGHDKMYWYQQDPGMELHLIHYSYGVNSTEKGDLSSESTVSRIRTEHFPLTLESARPSHTSQYLCASTKDGLFTDTQYFGPGTRLTVL.

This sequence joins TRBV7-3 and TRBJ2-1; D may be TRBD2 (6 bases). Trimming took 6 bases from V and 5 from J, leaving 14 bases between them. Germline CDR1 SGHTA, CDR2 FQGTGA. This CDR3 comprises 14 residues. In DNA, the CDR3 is TGTGCCAGCAGTAGGCCGGGACTGAACAATGAGCAGTTCTTC. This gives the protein CASSRPGLNNEQFF.

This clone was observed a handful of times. CDR3 amino acids: CASSPGTRFETQYF. In nucleotides, the CDR3 is TGTGCCAGCTCACCCGGGACTAGATTCGAGACCCAGTACTTC. V usage is TRBV18 and J usage is TRBJ2-5, with 8 bases that match TRBD2. Trimming took 3 bases from V and 5 from J; bases not matched to a gene: 5. Germline-derived CDR1 and CDR2 are KGHSH and LQKENI. The CDR3 extends over 14 amino acids.

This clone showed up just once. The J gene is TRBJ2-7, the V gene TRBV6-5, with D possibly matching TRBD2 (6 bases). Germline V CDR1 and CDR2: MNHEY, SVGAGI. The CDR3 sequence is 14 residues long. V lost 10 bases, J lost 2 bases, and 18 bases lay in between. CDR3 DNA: TGTGCCACCGGGGGTCCCGTGGGCCCCTACGAGCAGTACTTC. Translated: CATGGPVGPYEQYF.

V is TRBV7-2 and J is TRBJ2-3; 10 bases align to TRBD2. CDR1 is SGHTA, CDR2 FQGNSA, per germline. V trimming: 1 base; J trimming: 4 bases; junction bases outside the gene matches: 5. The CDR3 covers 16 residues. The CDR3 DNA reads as TGTGCCAGCAGCTTAGGTCCTAGCGGGAGTTCAGATACGCAGTATTTT. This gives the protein CASSLGPSGSSDTQYF.

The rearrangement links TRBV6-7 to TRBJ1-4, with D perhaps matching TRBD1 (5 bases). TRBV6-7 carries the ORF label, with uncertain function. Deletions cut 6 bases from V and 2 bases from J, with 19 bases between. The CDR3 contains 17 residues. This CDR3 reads CASSYTKIRDTNEKLFF. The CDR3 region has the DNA TGTGCCAGCAGCTACACCAAGATCCGGGACACTAATGAAAAACTGTTTTTT.

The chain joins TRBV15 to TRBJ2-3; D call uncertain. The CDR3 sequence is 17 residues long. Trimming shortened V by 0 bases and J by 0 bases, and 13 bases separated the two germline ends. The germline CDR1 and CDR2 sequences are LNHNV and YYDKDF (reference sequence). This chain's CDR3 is CATSRDQWAESTDTQYF. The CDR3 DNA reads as TGTGCCACCAGCAGAGACCAATGGGCAGAAAGCACAGATACGCAGTATTTT. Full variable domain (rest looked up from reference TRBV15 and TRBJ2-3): DAMVIQNPRYQVTQFGKPVTLSCSQTLNHNVMYWYQQKSSQAPKLLFHYYDKDFNNEADTPDNFQSRRPNTSFCFLDIRSPGLGDTAMYLCATSRDQWAESTDTQYFGPGTRLTVL.

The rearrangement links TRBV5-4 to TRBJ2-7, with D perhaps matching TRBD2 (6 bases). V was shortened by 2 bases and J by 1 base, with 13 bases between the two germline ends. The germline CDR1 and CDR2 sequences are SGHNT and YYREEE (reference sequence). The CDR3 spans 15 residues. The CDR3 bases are TGTGCCAGCAGCTTCGGAGGGGATACGTCCTACGAGCAGTACTTC. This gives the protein CASSFGGDTSYEQYF.

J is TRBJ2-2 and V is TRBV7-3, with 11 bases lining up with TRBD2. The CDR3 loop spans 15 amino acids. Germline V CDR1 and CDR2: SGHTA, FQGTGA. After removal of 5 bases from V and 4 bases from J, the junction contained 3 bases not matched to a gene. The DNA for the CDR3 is TGTGCCAGCAGCCCTGGGACTAGCGGCACCGGGGAGCTGTTTTTT. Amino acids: CASSPGTSGTGELFF.

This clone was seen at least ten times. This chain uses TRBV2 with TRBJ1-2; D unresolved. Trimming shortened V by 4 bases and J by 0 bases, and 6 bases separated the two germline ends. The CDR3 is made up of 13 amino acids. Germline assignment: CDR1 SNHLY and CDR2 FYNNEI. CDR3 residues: CASSGQTNYGYTF. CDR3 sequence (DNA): TGTGCCAGCAGTGGTCAGACTAACTATGGCTACACCTTC.

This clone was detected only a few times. The CDR3 loop is CASSPGQINYGYTF. As DNA, the CDR3 is TGTGCCAGCAGCCCCGGACAAATTAACTATGGCTACACCTTC. The chain recombines TRBV5-4 with TRBJ1-2, with D tentatively TRBD1 (5 bases). This CDR3 comprises 14 residues. V was pared by 4 bases and J by 1 base, with 11 bases between. From germline, CDR1 is SGHNT and CDR2 YYREEE (reference sequence). Together with reference TRBV5-4 and TRBJ1-2, the CDR3 gives the full variable domain: ETGVTQSPTHLIKTRGQQVTLRCSSQSGHNTVSWYQQALGQGPQFIFQYYREEENGRGNFPPRFSGLQFPNYSSELNVNALELDDSALYLCASSPGQINYGYTFGSGTRLTVV.

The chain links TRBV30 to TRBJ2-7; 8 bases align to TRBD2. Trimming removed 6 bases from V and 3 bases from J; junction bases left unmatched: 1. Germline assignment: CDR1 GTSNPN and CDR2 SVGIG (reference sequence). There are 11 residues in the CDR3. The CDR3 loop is CACSGNYEQYF. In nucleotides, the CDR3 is TGTGCCTGTAGCGGGAACTACGAGCAGTACTTC.

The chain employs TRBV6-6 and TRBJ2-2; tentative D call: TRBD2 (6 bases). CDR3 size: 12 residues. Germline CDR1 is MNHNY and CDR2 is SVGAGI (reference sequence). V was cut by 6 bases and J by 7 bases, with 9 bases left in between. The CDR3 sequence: CASSSGGGELFF. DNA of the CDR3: TGTGCCAGCAGCTCCGGGGGCGGGGAGCTGTTTTTT.

DNA for the CDR3: TGTGCCAGCAGCGTAGCCCTTAGCCAAGAGACCCAGTACTTC. Amino acid sequence: CASSVALSQETQYF. The chain combines TRBV9 with TRBJ2-5, with D hard to call. Germline assignment: CDR1 SGDLS and CDR2 YYNGEE. Between the trimmed V and J ends, which lost 0 bases and 1 base, there was a span of 7 bases. There are 14 residues in the CDR3.

CDR3 amino acids: CASSTDPRRYTEAFF. The CDR3, as DNA: TGTGCCAGTAGTACGGACCCCCGAAGGTACACTGAAGCTTTCTTT. The chain is built from TRBV19 and TRBJ1-1; D gene uncertain. The CDR3 is 15 residues long. V dropped 4 bases and J dropped 3 bases, with 15 bases sitting between them. CDR1 is LNHDA and CDR2 is SQIVND in the germline V gene (reference sequence).

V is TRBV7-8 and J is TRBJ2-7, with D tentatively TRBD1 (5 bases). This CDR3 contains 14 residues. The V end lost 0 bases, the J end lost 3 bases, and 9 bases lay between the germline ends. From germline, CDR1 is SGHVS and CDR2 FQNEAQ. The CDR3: CASSLALQGYEQYF. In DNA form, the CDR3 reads TGTGCCAGCAGCTTAGCGCTCCAGGGCTACGAGCAGTACTTC.

The CDR3 spells CAWSVDGVTGGFF. CDR3 in DNA: TGTGCCTGGAGTGTGGATGGGGTAACAGGGGGTTTCTTT. The J gene is TRBJ1-1, the V gene TRBV30, with 8 nucleotides matching TRBD1. Germline V gene data show CDR1 as GTSNPN and CDR2 as SVGIG (reference sequence). The CDR3 loop spans 13 amino acids. V lost 0 bases to trimming and J lost 13 bases; unmatched junction nucleotides: 10.